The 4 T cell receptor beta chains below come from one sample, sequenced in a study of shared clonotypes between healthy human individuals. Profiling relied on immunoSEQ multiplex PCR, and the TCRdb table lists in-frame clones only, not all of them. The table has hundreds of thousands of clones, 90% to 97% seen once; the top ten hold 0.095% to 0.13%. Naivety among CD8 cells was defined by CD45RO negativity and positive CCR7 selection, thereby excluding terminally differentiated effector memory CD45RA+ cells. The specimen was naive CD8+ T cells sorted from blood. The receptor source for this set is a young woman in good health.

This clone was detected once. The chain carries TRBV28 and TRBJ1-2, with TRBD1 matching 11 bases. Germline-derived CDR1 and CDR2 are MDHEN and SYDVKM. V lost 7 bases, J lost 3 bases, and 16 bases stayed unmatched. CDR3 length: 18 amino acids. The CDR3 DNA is TGTGCCAGCACAACGTATCAGAGGACAGGGGGCCTGGACTATGGCTACACCTTC. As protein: CASTTYQRTGGLDYGYTF.

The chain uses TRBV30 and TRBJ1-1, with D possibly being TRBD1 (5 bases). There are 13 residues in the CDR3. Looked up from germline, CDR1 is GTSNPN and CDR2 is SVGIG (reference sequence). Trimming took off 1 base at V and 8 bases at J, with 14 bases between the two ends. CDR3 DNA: TGTGCCTGGAGTGCCGGCGACAGCCCCGAAGCTTTCTTT. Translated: CAWSAGDSPEAFF.

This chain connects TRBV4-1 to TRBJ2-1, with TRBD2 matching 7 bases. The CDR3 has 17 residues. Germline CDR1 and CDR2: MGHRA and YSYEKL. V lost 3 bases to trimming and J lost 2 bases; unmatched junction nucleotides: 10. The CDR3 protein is CASSHNTGEGPYNEQFF. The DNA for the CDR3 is TGCGCCAGCAGCCACAACACGGGGGAGGGCCCCTACAATGAGCAGTTCTTC.

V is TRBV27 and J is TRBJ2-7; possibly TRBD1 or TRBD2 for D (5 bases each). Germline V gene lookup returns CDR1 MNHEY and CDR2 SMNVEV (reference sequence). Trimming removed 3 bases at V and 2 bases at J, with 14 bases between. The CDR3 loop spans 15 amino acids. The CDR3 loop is CASSFQGVRAYEQYF. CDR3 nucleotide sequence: TGTGCCAGCAGTTTCCAGGGAGTTAGAGCCTACGAGCAGTACTTC.